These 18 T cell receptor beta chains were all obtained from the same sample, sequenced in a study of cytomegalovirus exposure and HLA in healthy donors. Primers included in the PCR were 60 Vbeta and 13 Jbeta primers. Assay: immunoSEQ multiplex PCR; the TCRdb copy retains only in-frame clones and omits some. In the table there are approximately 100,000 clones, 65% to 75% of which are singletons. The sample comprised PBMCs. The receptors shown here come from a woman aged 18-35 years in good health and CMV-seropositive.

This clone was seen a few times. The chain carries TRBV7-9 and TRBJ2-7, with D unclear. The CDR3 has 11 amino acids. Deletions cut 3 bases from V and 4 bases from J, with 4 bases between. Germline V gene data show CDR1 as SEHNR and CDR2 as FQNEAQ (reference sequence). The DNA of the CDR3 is TGTGCCAGCAGCTTTTCATACGAGCAGTACTTC. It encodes CASSFSYEQYF.

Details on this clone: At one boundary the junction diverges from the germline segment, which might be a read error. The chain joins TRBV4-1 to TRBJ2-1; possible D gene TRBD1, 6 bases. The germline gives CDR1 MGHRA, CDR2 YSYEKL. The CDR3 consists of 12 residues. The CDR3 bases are TGCGCCAGCAGCCAAGATAATACAGGGTGGGTCTTC. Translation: CASSQDNTGWVF.

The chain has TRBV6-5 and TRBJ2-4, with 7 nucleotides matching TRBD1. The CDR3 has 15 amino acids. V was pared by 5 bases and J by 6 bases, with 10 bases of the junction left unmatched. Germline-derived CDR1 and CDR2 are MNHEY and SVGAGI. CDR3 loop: CASSRSGTAGNIQYF. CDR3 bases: TGTGCCAGCAGTAGGTCCGGGACAGCAGGAAACATTCAGTACTTC.

The CDR3 here is CASSGNSYGYTF. The CDR3 DNA follows: TGTGCCAGCAGTGGCAACAGCTATGGCTACACCTTC. The V call is TRBV6-5, the J call TRBJ1-2; unclear D gene. V shed 5 bases and J shed 4 bases, with 8 bases lying between them. Germline V gene lookup returns CDR1 MNHEY and CDR2 SVGAGI. This CDR3 contains 12 residues.

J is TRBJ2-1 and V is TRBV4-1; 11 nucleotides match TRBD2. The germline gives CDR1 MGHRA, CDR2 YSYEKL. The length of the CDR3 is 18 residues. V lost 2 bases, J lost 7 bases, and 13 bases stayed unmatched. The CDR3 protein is CASSQSRLAGIDGNEQFF. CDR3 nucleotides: TGCGCCAGCAGCCAATCACGACTAGCGGGAATTGACGGGAATGAGCAGTTCTTC.

The CDR3 loop reads CAWSNEGDGITEAFF. The DNA for the CDR3 is TGTGCCTGGAGTAACGAGGGGGACGGGATCACTGAAGCTTTCTTT. This chain uses TRBV30 with TRBJ1-1; D possibly corresponds to TRBD1 (6 bases). Germline CDR1 and CDR2: GTSNPN and SVGIG (reference sequence). The CDR3 has 15 amino acids. The ends were cut back, 2 bases at V and 4 bases at J, with 17 bases in the middle. Variable domain in full (rest from reference TRBV30 and TRBJ1-1): SQTIHQWPATLVQPVGSPLSLECTVEGTSNPNLYWYRQAAGRGLQLLFYSVGIGQISSEVPQNLSASRPQDRQFILSSKKLLLSDSGFYLCAWSNEGDGITEAFFGQGTRLTVV.

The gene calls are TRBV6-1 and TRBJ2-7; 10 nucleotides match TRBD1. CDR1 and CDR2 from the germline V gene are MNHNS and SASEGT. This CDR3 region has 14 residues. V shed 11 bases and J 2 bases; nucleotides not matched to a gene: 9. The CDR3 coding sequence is TGTGCCGGACGGCGACAGGGGGCCACCTACGAGCAGTACTTC. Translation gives CAGRRQGATYEQYF.

The CDR3 region is CASGLMGGGETQYF. The CDR3 nucleotides are TGTGCCAGCGGACTGATGGGGGGAGGGGAGACCCAGTACTTC. The V and J genes are TRBV27 and TRBJ2-5; 7 bases line up with TRBD2. CDR1 and CDR2 from the germline V gene are MNHEY and SMNVEV (reference sequence). This CDR3 spans 14 amino acids. J lost 5 bases, V lost 8 bases, and 11 bases had no gene match.

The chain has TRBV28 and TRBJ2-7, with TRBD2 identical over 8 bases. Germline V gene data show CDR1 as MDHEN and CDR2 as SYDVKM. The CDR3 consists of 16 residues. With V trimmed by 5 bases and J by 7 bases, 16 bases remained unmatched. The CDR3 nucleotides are TGTGCCAGCAGTCGGCGATTTAGCGGGACCCGGCAAGAGCAGTACTTC. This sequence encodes CASSRRFSGTRQEQYF.

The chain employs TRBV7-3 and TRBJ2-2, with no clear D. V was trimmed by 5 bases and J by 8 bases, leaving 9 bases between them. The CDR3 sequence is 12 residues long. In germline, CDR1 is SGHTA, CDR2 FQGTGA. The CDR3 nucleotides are TGTGCCAGCAGCCCGTGGGCGGGGGAGCTGTTTTTT. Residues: CASSPWAGELFF.

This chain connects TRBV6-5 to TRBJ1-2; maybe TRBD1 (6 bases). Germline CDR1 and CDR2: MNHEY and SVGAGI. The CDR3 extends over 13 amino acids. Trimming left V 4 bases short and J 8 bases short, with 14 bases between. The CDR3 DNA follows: TGTGCCAGCAGTTCCAGGGGCGCAGACGGCTACACCTTC. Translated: CASSSRGADGYTF.

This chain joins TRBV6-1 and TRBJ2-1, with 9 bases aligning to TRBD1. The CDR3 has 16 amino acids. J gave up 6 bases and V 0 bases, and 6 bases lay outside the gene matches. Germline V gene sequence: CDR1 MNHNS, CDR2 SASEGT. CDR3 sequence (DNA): TGTGCCAGCAGTGAAGCAGTGGGACAGGGAACCAATGAGCAGTTCTTC. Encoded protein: CASSEAVGQGTNEQFF.

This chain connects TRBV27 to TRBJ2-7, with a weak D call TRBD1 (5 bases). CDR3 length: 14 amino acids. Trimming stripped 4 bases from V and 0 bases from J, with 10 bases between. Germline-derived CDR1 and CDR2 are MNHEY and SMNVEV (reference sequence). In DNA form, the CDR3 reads TGTGCCAGCAGTTCACCAGGGCCCTCCTACGAGCAGTACTTC. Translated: CASSSPGPSYEQYF.

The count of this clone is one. CDR3 nucleotides: TGTGCCAGTAGTAGCGGGAGTGCAAATGAGCAGTTCTTC. Encoded protein: CASSSGSANEQFF. The chain couples TRBV19 to TRBJ2-1; the match to TRBD2 covers 7 bases. After removal of 4 bases from V and 7 bases from J, the junction contained 4 bases not matched to a gene. Germline V lookup: CDR1 LNHDA, CDR2 SQIVND (reference sequence). CDR3 length: 13 amino acids.

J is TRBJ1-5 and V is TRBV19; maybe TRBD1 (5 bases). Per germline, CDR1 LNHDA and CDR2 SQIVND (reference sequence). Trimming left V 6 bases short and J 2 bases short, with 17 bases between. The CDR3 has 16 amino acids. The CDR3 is CASRDNQGPRNQPQHF. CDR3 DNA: TGTGCCAGTAGGGACAACCAAGGCCCTCGCAATCAGCCCCAGCATTTT. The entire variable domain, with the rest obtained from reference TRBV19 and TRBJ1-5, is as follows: DGGITQSPKYLFRKEGQNVTLSCEQNLNHDAMYWYRQDPGQGLRLIYYSQIVNDFQKGDIAEGYSVSREKKESFPLTVTSAQKNPTAFYLCASRDNQGPRNQPQHFGDGTRLSIL.

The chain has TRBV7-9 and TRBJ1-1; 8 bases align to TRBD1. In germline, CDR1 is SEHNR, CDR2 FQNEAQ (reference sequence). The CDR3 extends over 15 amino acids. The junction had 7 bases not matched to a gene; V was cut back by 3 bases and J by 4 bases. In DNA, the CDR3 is TGTGCCAGCAGCTTGGCAGGGGGCCTGGTCACTGAAGCTTTCTTT. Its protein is CASSLAGGLVTEAFF.

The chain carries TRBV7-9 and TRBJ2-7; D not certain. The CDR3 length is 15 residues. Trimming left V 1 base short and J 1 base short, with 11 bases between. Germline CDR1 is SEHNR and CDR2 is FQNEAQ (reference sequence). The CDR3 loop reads CASSLDGRRSYEQYF. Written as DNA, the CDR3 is TGTGCCAGCAGCTTAGATGGCAGGCGTTCCTACGAGCAGTACTTC.

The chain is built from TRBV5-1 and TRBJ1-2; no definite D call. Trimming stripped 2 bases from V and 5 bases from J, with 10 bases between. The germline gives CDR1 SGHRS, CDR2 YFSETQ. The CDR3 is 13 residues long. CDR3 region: CASSFDRRYGYTF. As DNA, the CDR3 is TGCGCCAGCAGCTTCGATCGGAGGTATGGCTACACCTTC.